The 24 T cell receptor beta chains in this list originate from one sample, sequenced in a study of T cells after yellow fever vaccination. TCRdb re-analysed the 5' RACE reads in MiXCR, keeping a single row per CDR3 protein. The sample lists hundreds of thousands of distinct CDR3 sequences; about 5.2% were seen once. This specimen was CD4+ T cells sorted from PBMCs, taken on the day of the yellow fever booster vaccination. The source is a man aged 18 to 30 who received the YFV17D yellow fever vaccine.

Of note for this clonotype: The DNA is left out, because the CDR3 cannot be placed on it with certainty; the CDR3 is given as TCRdb lists it. The rearrangement uses TRBV6-5 and TRBJ1-1. The CDR3 is 15 amino acids in total, end residues counted. From germline, CDR1 is MNHEY and CDR2 SVGAGI. The CDR3 loop reads CASSTSTGGNTEAFF.

There are many counts of this clonotype. The V and J genes are TRBV10-3 and TRBJ2-3; a weak D match, TRBD2 (6 bases). V was trimmed by 2 bases and J by 2 bases, leaving 11 bases between them. Germline loops: CDR1 ENHRY, CDR2 SYGVKD. The length of the CDR3 is 15 residues. CDR3 bases: TGTGCCATCAGTGAGCCGGGACTCAACACAGATACGCAGTATTTT. As protein: CAISEPGLNTDTQYF.

The CDR3 sequence: CASSGRRASGELFF. CDR3 DNA sequence: TGTGCCAGCAGCGGGCGAAGGGCCTCCGGGGAGCTGTTTTTT. The gene calls are TRBV7-3 and TRBJ2-2; no clear D gene. Trimming pared 5 bases from V and 6 bases from J, leaving 13 bases between. The CDR3 has 14 residues. Germline lookup yields CDR1 SGHTA and CDR2 FQGTGA.

The table lists this clonotype with a few counts. The V gene is TRBV19, the J gene TRBJ2-3, with D hard to call. The germline V gene encodes CDR1 LNHDA and CDR2 SQIVND (reference sequence). Trimming shortened V by 3 bases and J by 1 base, and 5 bases separated the two germline ends. The CDR3 spans 13 residues. In nucleotides, the CDR3 is TGTGCCAGTAGTATCGCCCGCACAGATACGCAGTATTTT. This translates into CASSIARTDTQYF.

The chain uses TRBV20-1 and TRBJ2-1; 10 nucleotides line up with TRBD1. Germline CDR1 is DFQATT and CDR2 is SNEGSKA (reference sequence). The CDR3 contains 14 residues. The J segment lost 4 bases and the V segment lost 5 bases, leaving 5 bases of the junction unmatched. The CDR3 is CSARRTGGYNEQFF. The CDR3 DNA reads as TGCAGTGCTCGCCGGACAGGGGGGTACAATGAGCAGTTCTTC.

This clonotype has at least ten counts. CDR3 amino acids: CASSLGPTGGTTDTQYF. In DNA form, the CDR3 reads TGCGCCAGCAGCTTGGGGCCTACAGGGGGGACCACAGATACGCAGTATTTT. This sequence joins TRBV5-1 and TRBJ2-3; 8 positions match TRBD1. V trimming: 0 bases; J trimming: 2 bases; junction bases outside the gene matches: 8. Germline CDR1 reads SGHRS; CDR2 reads YFSETQ. The CDR3 spans 17 residues.

Points on this clonotype: This clone may be a read error of a much larger clone one base away. This sequence joins TRBV11-2 and TRBJ1-2; TRBD1 agrees at 7 bases. The germline CDR1 and CDR2 sequences are SGHAT and FQNNGV. Trimming at V came to 5 bases and at J to 6 bases, leaving 12 bases not matched to a gene. The CDR3 runs to 15 residues. The CDR3 protein is CASSALDRAGDGYTF. CDR3 sequence (DNA): TGTGCCAGCAGCGCCCTAGACAGGGCGGGGGATGGCTACACCTTC.

This clonotype has only a few counts. The V call is TRBV7-2, the J call TRBJ2-5; 14 nucleotides align to TRBD2. CDR1 and CDR2 from the germline V gene are SGHTA and FQGNSA. V gave up 2 bases and J gave up 11 bases; unmatched junction bases: 10. The CDR3 runs 16 residues. CDR3 nucleotide sequence: TGTGCCAGCAGCTTACATGGGGTGGGACTAGCGGGGGCTCAGTACTTC. Translation gives CASSLHGVGLAGAQYF.

This clonotype was seen at least ten times. This chain uses TRBV7-2 with TRBJ1-2, with D unresolved. The CDR3 loop spans 11 amino acids. Trimming took 7 bases from V and 5 from J, leaving 8 bases between them. Germline lookup yields CDR1 SGHTA and CDR2 FQGNSA. Here the CDR3 reads CASIWGYGYTF. The CDR3 DNA reads as TGTGCCAGCATCTGGGGATATGGCTACACCTTC.

In its sample, this clonotype was seen a few times. V is TRBV11-1 and J is TRBJ2-3; D uncertain. Germline values: CDR1 SGHAT, CDR2 FQDESV (reference sequence). V lost 4 bases, J lost 6 bases, and 8 bases lay in between. CDR3 length equals 12 residues. The CDR3 sequence: CASSSNADTQYF. For the CDR3, the DNA is TGTGCCAGCAGCTCCAATGCGGATACGCAGTATTTT.

The V gene is TRBV20-1, the J gene TRBJ2-2, with D unclear. The CDR3 contains 13 residues. Germline V gene data show CDR1 as DFQATT and CDR2 as SNEGSKA (reference sequence). The V gene lost 6 bases and the J gene lost 3 bases, with 11 bases spanning the gap. For the CDR3, the DNA is TGCAGTGCGAGGACCTCCGACACCGGGGAGCTGTTTTTT. As protein: CSARTSDTGELFF.

In this sample, this clonotype turned up many times. The chain is built from TRBV7-9 and TRBJ1-3; D might be TRBD1 (5 bases). This CDR3 spans 17 amino acids. In germline, CDR1 is SEHNR, CDR2 FQNEAQ (reference sequence). The ends were cut back, 6 bases at V and 1 base at J, with 19 bases in the middle. CDR3 sequence: CASSLEPRQRSGNTIYF. In DNA, the CDR3 is TGTGCCAGCAGTTTGGAACCGAGACAGAGATCTGGAAACACCATATATTTT.

This clonotype was counted only a few times. The genes are TRBV6-5 and TRBJ1-1; TRBD1 aligns across 11 bases. The CDR3 totals 14 residues. CDR1 is MNHEY and CDR2 is SVGAGI in the germline V gene. Trimming removed 4 bases from V and 10 bases from J; junction bases left unmatched: 8. In DNA form, the CDR3 reads TGTGCCAGCAGTTTCTCTCCGGGACAGGGGGGAGCTTTCTTT. Its translation is CASSFSPGQGGAFF.

This chain connects TRBV10-3 to TRBJ2-3; 7 nucleotides line up with TRBD2. Germline V gene sequence: CDR1 ENHRY, CDR2 SYGVKD. The CDR3 has 18 amino acids. J gave up 0 bases and V 0 bases, and 9 bases lay outside the gene matches. CDR3 in amino acids: CAISESYIGGTSTDTQYF. DNA for the CDR3: TGTGCCATCAGTGAGTCGTACATCGGGGGGACTAGCACAGATACGCAGTATTTT.

There are many counts of this clonotype. This chain connects TRBV3-1 to TRBJ1-2, with D perhaps matching TRBD1 (6 bases). V dropped 4 bases and J dropped 7 bases, with 19 bases sitting between them. CDR3 length: 15 amino acids. Germline CDR1 and CDR2: LGHDT and YNNKEL (reference sequence). The chain's CDR3 is CASSLQGGGSFGYTF. The CDR3 coding sequence is TGTGCCAGCAGCCTACAGGGTGGTGGTTCTTTTGGCTACACCTTC.

This clonotype was recorded at least ten times. J is TRBJ2-3 and V is TRBV20-1, with D unresolved. From germline, CDR1 is DFQATT and CDR2 SNEGSKA (reference sequence). The V end was cut by 8 bases, the J end by 0 bases, with 12 bases between. The CDR3 spans 13 residues. CDR3 DNA: TGCAGTTCCTGGACGAGGAGCACAGATACGCAGTATTTT. This codes for CSSWTRSTDTQYF.

The chain joins TRBV18 to TRBJ1-2; 9 bases match TRBD1. This CDR3 is 15 amino acids long. Trimming at V came to 2 bases and at J to 4 bases, leaving 5 bases not matched to a gene. CDR1 and CDR2 (germline): KGHSH, LQKENI. The CDR3 nucleotides are TGTGCCAGCTCACCAACCGGACAGGGGAGCTATGGCTACACCTTC. Translation gives CASSPTGQGSYGYTF.

The chain is built from TRBV6-5 and TRBJ2-3, with 8 bases identical to TRBD2. V shed 6 bases, J shed 6 bases, and the junction held 11 bases outside the gene matches. The CDR3 contains 15 residues. Germline V gene data show CDR1 as MNHEY and CDR2 as SVGAGI. Here the CDR3 DNA reads TGTGCCAGCAGATACCAGCGGGGGAGAGGGGATACGCAGTATTTT. Its translation: CASRYQRGRGDTQYF.

This chain joins TRBV29-1 and TRBJ2-3; D perhaps matches TRBD2 (6 bases). The V gene lost 1 base and the J gene lost 6 bases, with 8 bases spanning the gap. Per germline, CDR1 SQVTM and CDR2 ANQGSEA. This CDR3 spans 12 amino acids. CDR3 DNA: TGCAGCGTTGAAGGGGGGGAGGATACGCAGTATTTT. As protein: CSVEGGEDTQYF.

This chain's CDR3 is CASSYLQAPSYEQYF. The CDR3 coding sequence is TGTGCCAGCAGTTACCTCCAGGCCCCATCCTACGAGCAGTACTTC. V usage is TRBV6-5 and J usage is TRBJ2-7; D not resolved. The CDR3 contains 15 residues. Trimming removed 2 bases from V and 1 base from J, with 12 bases in between. Germline V gives CDR1 MNHEY, CDR2 SVGAGI.

The chain couples TRBV7-3 to TRBJ2-3; 9 bases map to TRBD2. This CDR3 is built from 17 residues. J gave up 5 bases and V 6 bases, and 15 bases lay outside the gene matches. From germline, CDR1 is SGHTA and CDR2 FQGTGA. The CDR3: CASSQGGLGTSQDTQYF. DNA for the CDR3: TGTGCCAGCAGTCAAGGGGGTCTGGGGACTAGCCAAGATACGCAGTATTTT.

This clonotype was counted ten times or more. The V call is TRBV7-8, the J call TRBJ1-5; no firm D call. The V end was cut by 1 base, the J end by 4 bases, with 8 bases between. The germline gives CDR1 SGHVS, CDR2 FQNEAQ. The CDR3 contains 14 residues. For the CDR3, the DNA is TGTGCCAGCAGCTTAGTCGGCACGAATCAGCCCCAGCATTTT. Protein product: CASSLVGTNQPQHF.

The chain employs TRBV11-2 and TRBJ2-7; 7 nucleotides align to TRBD1. Germline-derived CDR1 and CDR2 are SGHAT and FQNNGV. CDR3 length: 16 residues. J was trimmed by 7 bases and V by 4 bases; bases with no gene match: 16. CDR3 coding DNA: TGTGCCAGCAGCTCGCCGGGCGAGGGGGCGATGGGAGAGCAGTACTTC. This encodes CASSSPGEGAMGEQYF.

The chain uses TRBV9 and TRBJ2-1, with 8 bases fitting TRBD1. CDR3 length equals 14 residues. V shed 3 bases, J shed 8 bases, and the junction held 7 bases outside the gene matches. In germline, CDR1 is SGDLS, CDR2 YYNGEE. The CDR3 bases are TGTGCCAGCAGCGCGGGACAGGCGGTCGATGAGCAGTTCTTC. This encodes CASSAGQAVDEQFF.